This is a list of T cell receptor beta chains from one sample in a study of beta chain features in type 1 diabetes. The repertoire was sequenced with immunoSEQ multiplex PCR; TCRdb's copy has only in-frame clones and lacks some. The sample contains hundreds of thousands of clones, roughly 13% of which appear only once. Sequencing used naive CD4+ T cells from blood. These receptor sequences come from a man aged 25 to 40 in good health. CDR3s include the opening cysteine and the closing phenylalanine or tryptophan. D genes are given only for firm matches. Only some rows state a clone size, as once, few, many or a class for expanded clones.

V gene: TRBV19; D gene: TRBD2; clone size: few; J gene: TRBJ2-1; CDR3 protein: CASSLRLAGGPRGEQFF; CDR3 DNA: TGTGCCAGTAGTCTCCGACTAGCGGGAGGGCCTCGTGGTGAGCAGTTCTTC
V gene: TRBV9; D gene: .; clone size: few; J gene: TRBJ2-1; CDR3 protein: CASSVMTGPYNEQFF; CDR3 DNA: TGTGCCAGCAGCGTAATGACAGGCCCCTACAATGAGCAGTTCTTC
V gene: TRBV7-9; D gene: TRBD2; clone size: .; J gene: TRBJ2-3; CDR3 protein: CASSLAGTSGKGGTQYF; CDR3 DNA: TGTGCCAGCAGCTTAGCTGGAACTAGCGGGAAGGGCGGCACGCAGTATTTT
V gene: TRBV7-9; D gene: TRBD2; clone size: .; J gene: TRBJ2-1; CDR3 protein: CASTSYRGRDYNEQFF; CDR3 DNA: TGTGCCAGCACCTCCTACCGCGGGAGAGACTACAATGAGCAGTTCTTC
V gene: TRBV29-1; D gene: TRBD1; clone size: .; J gene: TRBJ1-1; CDR3 protein: CSVSRGRGTEAFF; CDR3 DNA: TGCAGCGTGTCCAGGGGGCGAGGAACTGAAGCTTTCTTT
V gene: TRBV6-5; D gene: TRBD2; clone size: few; J gene: TRBJ2-3; CDR3 protein: CASRPAGSTDTQYF; CDR3 DNA: TGTGCCAGCAGACCAGCGGGGAGCACAGATACGCAGTATTTT
V gene: TRBV30; D gene: TRBD1; clone size: few; J gene: TRBJ1-5; CDR3 protein: CACKTGEDNQPQHF; CDR3 DNA: TGTGCCTGCAAGACAGGGGAGGACAATCAGCCCCAGCATTTT
V gene: TRBV4-1; D gene: .; clone size: few; J gene: TRBJ1-2; CDR3 protein: CASSQPVGVSGYTF; CDR3 DNA: TGCGCCAGCAGCCAACCTGTAGGGGTCTCTGGCTACACCTTC
V gene: TRBV25-1; D gene: TRBD1; clone size: .; J gene: TRBJ2-2; CDR3 protein: CASSAHRGRNTGELFF; CDR3 DNA: TGTGCCAGCAGTGCACACAGGGGGCGAAACACCGGGGAGCTGTTTTTT
V gene: TRBV20-1; D gene: .; clone size: few; J gene: TRBJ1-5; CDR3 protein: CSASSGQPQHF; CDR3 DNA: TGCAGTGCTAGCTCAGGCCAGCCCCAGCATTTT
V gene: TRBV5-6; D gene: TRBD1; clone size: few; J gene: TRBJ1-2; CDR3 protein: CASWELDRGYNGYTF; CDR3 DNA: TGTGCCAGTTGGGAACTCGACAGGGGGTATAATGGCTACACCTTC
V gene: TRBV28; D gene: TRBD2; clone size: .; J gene: TRBJ2-4; CDR3 protein: CASSSTSGGAGIQYF; CDR3 DNA: TGTGCCAGCAGTTCGACTAGCGGGGGGGCAGGCATTCAGTACTTC
V gene: TRBV5-6; D gene: .; clone size: .; J gene: TRBJ1-6; CDR3 protein: CASSLDRANSPLHF; CDR3 DNA: TGTGCCAGCAGCTTGGACAGAGCCAATTCACCCCTCCACTTT
V gene: TRBV6-5; D gene: .; clone size: .; J gene: TRBJ2-6; CDR3 protein: CASSPRSGANVLTF; CDR3 DNA: TGTGCCAGCAGTCCTCGATCTGGGGCCAACGTCCTGACTTTC
V gene: TRBV30; D gene: .; clone size: .; J gene: TRBJ2-2; CDR3 protein: CAWSSRENTGELFF; CDR3 DNA: TGTGCCTGGAGTTCCAGGGAGAACACCGGGGAGCTGTTTTTT
V gene: TRBV2; D gene: .; clone size: few; J gene: TRBJ2-3; CDR3 protein: CASSEARGSTDTQYF; CDR3 DNA: TGTGCCAGCAGTGAAGCTAGAGGTAGCACAGATACGCAGTATTTT
V gene: TRBV6-1; D gene: TRBD1; clone size: .; J gene: TRBJ1-2; CDR3 protein: CASSEKIRQGWGYTF; CDR3 DNA: TGTGCCAGCAGTGAAAAAATTAGACAGGGATGGGGCTACACCTTC
V gene: TRBV10-3; D gene: TRBD2; clone size: few; J gene: TRBJ2-3; CDR3 protein: CALKRDSTDTQYF; CDR3 DNA: TGTGCCCTCAAGCGGGATAGCACAGATACGCAGTATTTT